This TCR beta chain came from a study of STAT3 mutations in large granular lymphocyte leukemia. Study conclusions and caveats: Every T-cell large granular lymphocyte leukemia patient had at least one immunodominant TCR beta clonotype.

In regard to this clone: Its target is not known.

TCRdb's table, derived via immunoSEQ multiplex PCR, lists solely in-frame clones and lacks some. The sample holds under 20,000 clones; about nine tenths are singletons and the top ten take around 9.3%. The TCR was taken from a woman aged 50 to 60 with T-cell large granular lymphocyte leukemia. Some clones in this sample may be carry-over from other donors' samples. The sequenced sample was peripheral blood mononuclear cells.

The CDR3 DNA reads as TGTGCCAGCAGGGGACTAGCGGGAGGGACCGGGGAGCTGTTTTTT. Translated: CASRGLAGGTGELFF. The genes are TRBV6-1 and TRBJ2-2, with 16 bases matching TRBD2. Trimming cost V 6 bases and J 5 bases; bases outside gene matches: 0. The CDR3 is made up of 15 amino acids. Germline CDR1 and CDR2: MNHNS and SASEGT.